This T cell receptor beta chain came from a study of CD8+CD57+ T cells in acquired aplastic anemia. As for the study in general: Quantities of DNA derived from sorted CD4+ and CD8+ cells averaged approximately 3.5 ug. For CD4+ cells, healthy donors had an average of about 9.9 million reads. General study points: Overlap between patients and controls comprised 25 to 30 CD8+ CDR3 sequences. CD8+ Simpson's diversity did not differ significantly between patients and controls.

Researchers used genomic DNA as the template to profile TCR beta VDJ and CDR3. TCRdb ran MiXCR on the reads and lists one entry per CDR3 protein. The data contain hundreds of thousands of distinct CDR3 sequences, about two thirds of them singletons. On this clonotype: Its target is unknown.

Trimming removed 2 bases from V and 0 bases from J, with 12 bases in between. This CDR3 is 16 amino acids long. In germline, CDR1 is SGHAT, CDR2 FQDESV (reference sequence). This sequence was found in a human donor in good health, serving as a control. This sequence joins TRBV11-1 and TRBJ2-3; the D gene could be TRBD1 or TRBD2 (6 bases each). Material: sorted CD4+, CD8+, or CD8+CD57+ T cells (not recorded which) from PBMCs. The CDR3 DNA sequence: TGTGCCAGCAGCTTACCATCGGGGGCCAGCACAGATACGCAGTATTTT. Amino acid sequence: CASSLPSGASTDTQYF.